Described below is a single TCR beta chain sequence and its context. The antigen is not known. The sample originates from a study of cytomegalovirus exposure and HLA in healthy donors. Study observations and caveats: Later analysis revealed greater clonal expansion in HLA-associated TCR beta chains than in equally common others. An analysis that came later showed most CMV-associated TCR beta chains appearing HLA-restricted. In a later analysis, TCR beta V- and J-gene trimming showed a link to a missense DCLRE1C variant.

The primer mix had 60 Vbeta and 13 Jbeta primers. Study processing details: In a later analysis, the count reached 80 million or so unique TCR beta chains, with 10 million to 11 million shared. Generated by immunoSEQ multiplex PCR, the TCRdb table keeps only in-frame clones and is missing some. V, J and clone size were drawn from that table, and D and trimming were deduced from the DNA. The profile shows around 190,000 clones, about four fifths of them singletons. V trimming: 6 bases; J trimming: 0 bases; junction bases outside the gene matches: 5. Germline V lookup: CDR1 MDHEN, CDR2 SYDVKM. CDR3 length equals 16 residues.

The chain couples TRBV28 to TRBJ1-4; 9 bases match TRBD1. This receptor was obtained from a female donor in good health and CMV-seronegative. The source material was PBMCs. CDR3 in amino acids: CASRPDRGSTNEKLFF. CDR3 DNA sequence: TGTGCCAGCAGGCCGGACAGGGGATCAACTAATGAAAAACTGTTTTTT.